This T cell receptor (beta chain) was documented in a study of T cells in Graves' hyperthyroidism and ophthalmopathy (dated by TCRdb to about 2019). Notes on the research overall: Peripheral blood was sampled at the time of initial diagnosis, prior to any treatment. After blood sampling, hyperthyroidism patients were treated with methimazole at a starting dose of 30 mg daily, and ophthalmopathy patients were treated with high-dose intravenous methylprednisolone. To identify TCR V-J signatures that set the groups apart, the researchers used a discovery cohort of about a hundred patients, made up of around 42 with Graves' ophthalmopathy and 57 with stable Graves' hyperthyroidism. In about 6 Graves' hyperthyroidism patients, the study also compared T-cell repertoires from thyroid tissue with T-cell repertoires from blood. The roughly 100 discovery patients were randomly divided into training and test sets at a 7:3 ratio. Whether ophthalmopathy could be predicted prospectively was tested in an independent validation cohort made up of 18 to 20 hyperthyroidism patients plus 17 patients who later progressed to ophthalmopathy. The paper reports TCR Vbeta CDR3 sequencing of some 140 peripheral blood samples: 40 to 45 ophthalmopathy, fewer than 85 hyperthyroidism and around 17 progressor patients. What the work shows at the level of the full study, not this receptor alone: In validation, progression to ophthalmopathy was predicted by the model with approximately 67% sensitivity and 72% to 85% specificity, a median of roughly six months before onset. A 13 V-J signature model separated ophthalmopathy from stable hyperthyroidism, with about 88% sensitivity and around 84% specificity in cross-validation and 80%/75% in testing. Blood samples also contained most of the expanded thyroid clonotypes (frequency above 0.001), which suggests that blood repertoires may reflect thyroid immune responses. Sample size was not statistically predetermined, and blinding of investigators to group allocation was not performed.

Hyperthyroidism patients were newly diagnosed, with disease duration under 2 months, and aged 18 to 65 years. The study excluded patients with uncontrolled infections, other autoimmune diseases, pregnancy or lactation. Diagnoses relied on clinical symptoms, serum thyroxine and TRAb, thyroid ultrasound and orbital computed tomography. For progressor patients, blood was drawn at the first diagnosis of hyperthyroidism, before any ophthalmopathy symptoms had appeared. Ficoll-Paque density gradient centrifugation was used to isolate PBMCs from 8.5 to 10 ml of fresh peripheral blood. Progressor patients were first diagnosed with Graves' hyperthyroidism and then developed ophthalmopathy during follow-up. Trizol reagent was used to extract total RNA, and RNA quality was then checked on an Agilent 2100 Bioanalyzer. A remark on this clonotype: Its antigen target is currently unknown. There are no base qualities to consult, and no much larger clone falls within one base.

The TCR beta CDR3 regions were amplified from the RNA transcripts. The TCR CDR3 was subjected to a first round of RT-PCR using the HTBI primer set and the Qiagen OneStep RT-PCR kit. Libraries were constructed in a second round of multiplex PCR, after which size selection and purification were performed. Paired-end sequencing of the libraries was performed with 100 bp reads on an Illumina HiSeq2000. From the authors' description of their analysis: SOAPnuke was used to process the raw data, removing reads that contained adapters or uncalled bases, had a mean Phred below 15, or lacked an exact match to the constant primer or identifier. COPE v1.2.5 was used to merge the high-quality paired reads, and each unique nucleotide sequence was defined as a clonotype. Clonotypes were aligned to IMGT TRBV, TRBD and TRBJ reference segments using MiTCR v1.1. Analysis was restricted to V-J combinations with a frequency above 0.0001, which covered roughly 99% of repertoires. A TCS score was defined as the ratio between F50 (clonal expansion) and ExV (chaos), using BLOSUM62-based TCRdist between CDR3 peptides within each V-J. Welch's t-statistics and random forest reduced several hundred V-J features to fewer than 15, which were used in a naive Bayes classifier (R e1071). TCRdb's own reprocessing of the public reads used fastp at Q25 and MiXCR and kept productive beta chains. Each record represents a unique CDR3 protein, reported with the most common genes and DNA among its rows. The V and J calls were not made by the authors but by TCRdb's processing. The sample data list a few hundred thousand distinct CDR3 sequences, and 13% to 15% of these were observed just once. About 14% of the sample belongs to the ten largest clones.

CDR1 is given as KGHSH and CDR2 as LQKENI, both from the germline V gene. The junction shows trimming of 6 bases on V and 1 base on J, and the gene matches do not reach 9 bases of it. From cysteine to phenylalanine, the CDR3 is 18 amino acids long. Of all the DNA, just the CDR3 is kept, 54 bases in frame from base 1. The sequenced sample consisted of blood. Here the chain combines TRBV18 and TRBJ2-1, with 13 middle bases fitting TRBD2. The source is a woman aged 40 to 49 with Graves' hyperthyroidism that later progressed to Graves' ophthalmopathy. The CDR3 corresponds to CASSPTQGLAGSYNEQFF. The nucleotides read TGTGCCAGCTCGCCTACGCAGGGACTAGCGGGGTCCTACAATGAGCAGTTCTTC.